The entry below gives a single TCR beta chain sequence along with its context. Its antigen is unknown. This specimen comes from a study of T cell repertoires in cytomegalovirus infection. The overall study: From public TCR beta signatures came an indication of both CMV infection and matching HLA type.

TCRdb re-called the reads with MiXCR, one entry per CDR3 protein. The repertoire holds approximately 700,000 distinct CDR3 sequences, with roughly a third as singletons. CDR1 is SGHVS and CDR2 is FNYEAQ in the germline V gene. Trimming pared 7 bases from V and 6 bases from J, leaving 14 bases between. The CDR3 covers 13 residues. Study-wide results and limits: There were carriers of CMV plus the relevant HLA, and cumulative public TCR beta family frequency identified them. The ex vivo response showed dominance by HLA-C-restricted CMV-specific TCR beta clonotypes.

The chain combines TRBV7-6 with TRBJ2-3; D remains unclear. This TCR derives from a human donor in good health (CMV status not recorded). Some clones in this sample may be carry-over from other donors' samples. The sequenced material came from PBMCs. CDR3 amino acids: CASIRIAYDTQYF. As DNA, the CDR3 is TGTGCCAGCATCCGGATCGCTTACGATACGCAGTATTTT.